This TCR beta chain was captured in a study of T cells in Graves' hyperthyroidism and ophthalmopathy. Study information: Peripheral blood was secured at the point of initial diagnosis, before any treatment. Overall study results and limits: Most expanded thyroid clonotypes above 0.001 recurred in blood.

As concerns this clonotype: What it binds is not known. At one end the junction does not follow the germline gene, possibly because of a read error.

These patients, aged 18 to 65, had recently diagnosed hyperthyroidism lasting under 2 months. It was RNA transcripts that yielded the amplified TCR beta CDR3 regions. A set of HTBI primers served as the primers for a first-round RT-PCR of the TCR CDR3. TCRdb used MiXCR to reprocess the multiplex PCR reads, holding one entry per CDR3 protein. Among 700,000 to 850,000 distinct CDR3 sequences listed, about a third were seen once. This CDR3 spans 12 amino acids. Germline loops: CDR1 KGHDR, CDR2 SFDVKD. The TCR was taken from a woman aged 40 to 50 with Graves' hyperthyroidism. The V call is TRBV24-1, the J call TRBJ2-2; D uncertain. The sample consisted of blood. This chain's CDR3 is CASSTITEELLF. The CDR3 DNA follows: TGTGCCTCATCGACCATCACCGAGGAGCTGCTTTTT.